This T cell receptor (beta chain) is from a study of cytomegalovirus exposure and HLA in healthy donors (dated 2017 in TCRdb). Turning to the overall study: According to an earlier analysis of several hundred of the donors, roughly 180 million T cells yielded some 120 million unique TCR beta sequences and approximately 280 Gb of sequence data. An early release covering approximately 600 HLA-typed donors comprised 250 to 350 gigabases of sequencing data and approximately 85 million unique TCR sequences. The genetic ancestry cluster associated with self-reported Caucasian donors included 81% of the approximately 410 genotyped donors. The aim of the study was to test whether cataloging public T cell receptors could identify signatures of past pathogen exposure. The study used immunosequencing to profile the T cell repertoires of more than 650 subjects and linked those repertoires to cytomegalovirus serostatus. Besides the first cohort of hundreds of subjects, a separate validation cohort made up of about 120 different subjects was used. The study combined high-throughput TCR immunosequencing, statistical association of individual TCRs with disease status, and machine learning to predict cytomegalovirus infection status. A later analysis re-analyzed previously published TCR beta repertoires from approximately 700 donors and added high-resolution HLA genotyping to study TCR occurrence patterns. Rather than using new phenotypic data, the later analysis identified candidate immune exposures from TCR beta sequences and from how often those sequences occurred across donors. To decide whether each TCR beta V gene segment behaved as functional or pseudogenic, an earlier analysis of 587 of the donors relied on high-throughput TCR beta sequencing. Alongside the repertoire data, information on donor age, sex, ethnicity and CMV serostatus was compiled. A later genetic analysis used genome-wide SNP genotypes for about 60% of the roughly 700 donors, treating that subset as a discovery cohort. Every repertoire in the discovery cohort had been generated on one and the same sequencing platform. Class I and class II HLA loci were covered by the typing at four-digit resolution. The number of donors typed differed by locus, with about 629-630 for A, B, C, DRB1 and DQB1, more than 500 for DQA1, about 610 for DPA1, and some 470 for DPB1. Five DR-DQ haplotypes were treated as single units for association and clustering because of strong linkage in the cohort. Across roughly 420 genotyped donors of the cohort, an average of roughly 200,000 unique TCR beta nucleotide sequences per donor were sequenced, and approximately 17% of those sequences were non-productive.

Comment on this clone: There is no known antigen for this receptor. No per-base quality is available; no much larger clone lies one base away.

The receptor library was made with the immunoSEQ multiplex PCR assay. A mixture of 60 forward primers for TCR Vbeta segments and 13 reverse primers for TCR Jbeta segments was used in the multiplex PCR. A multiplex PCR assay on genomic DNA amplified the CDR3 region of rearranged TCR beta genes. The amplified TCR beta libraries were sequenced on the Illumina HiSeq System as 87-base-pair reads. Per the authors' processing: A later analysis tallied roughly 76 million unique TCR beta chains across the roughly 610 repertoires, and some 10 million of those chains were shared by two or more donors. A nearest-neighbor algorithm error-corrected the raw reads and collapsed the reads into unique sequences, merging closely related sequences to remove PCR and sequencing errors. CDR3 sequences were aligned to IMGT reference sequences to assign V, D and J gene segments. Each retained sequence needed at least a six-nucleotide match to both a V gene segment and a J gene segment. A rearrangement counted as productive if the CDR3 had no stop codons and remained in frame with V and J, and every other rearrangement counted as non-productive. CDR3 was defined according to IMGT convention as the region running from the second conserved V-encoded cysteine to the conserved J-encoded phenylalanine. The earlier analysis of roughly 590 of the donors excluded any sequence lacking an unambiguous match to a single V gene segment. In an earlier analysis of about 590 of the donors, a V segment was called functional when productive rearrangements were above 56.7%, and segregating when the standard deviation between donors exceeded 5%. A statistical classification framework was developed to diagnose cytomegalovirus status using the catalog of TCR beta chain sequences. In a later analysis, V and J genes were assigned by comparing TCR nucleotide sequences against IMGT/GENE-DB human TR gene sequences. In a later analysis, CDR3 sequences and most-parsimonious VDJ recombination scenarios were assigned using the TCRdist pipeline. A later analysis defined each TCR beta chain by its CDR3 amino acid sequence plus V-gene family, and excluded reads lacking a unique V-gene family. A later analysis removed 550 to 650 highly shared, low-generation-probability nucleotide sequences to deal with suspected cross-contamination and a sequencing artifact. For each public chain, a later analysis derived a clonal expansion index from normalized ranks of inferred template counts within each repertoire. In a later analysis, generation probabilities were computed with a VDJ recombination model fitted to out-of-frame rearrangements, and the resulting probabilities were checked against IGoR. In a later analysis, TCR-TCR, TCR-HLA and TCR-CMV co-occurrence was scored with hypergeometric tests, and a repertoire-size bias correction was applied to TCR pairs. A later analysis estimated false discovery rates by permuting HLA or CMV assignments 20 times. A later analysis grouped co-occurring TCRs with DBSCAN, adding TCRdist sequence similarity when clustering within HLA-allele-positive subsets. Repertoires with fewer than 30,000 or more than 120,000 public chains were left out of co-occurrence clustering, as were four to six repertoires with anomalous nucleotide sharing. TCRdb took this table from immuneACCESS and kept in-frame rearrangements with V and J called. Such tables lack part of the clones; where checked against another copy, unresolved V genes explain under half of the gap, and the rest is unexplained. That table gives V, J and clone size, and the DNA gave D and trimming. For this sample the table gives approximately 170,000 clones, of which 65% to 85% were detected only once. The ten largest make up 0.95% to 1.5% of the sample.

The cohort consisted of some 730 healthy bone marrow donors. At the time of sampling, all cohort members were nominally healthy, though unrecorded immune exposures were likely present. The donor was CMV seronegative and was included in the group of a few hundred seronegative cohort members. Every donor gave a peripheral blood sample, and the peripheral blood mononuclear cells from that sample were used for TCR beta sequencing. Genomic DNA extraction from the blood cell samples was performed with the Qiagen DNeasy Blood Extraction Kit. On the study overall, not on this receptor specifically: Because some donors lacked HLA typing at each locus, the association tests relied only on the typed subset. In a later analysis, HLA-associated TCR beta chains were found to be more clonally expanded and to have lower generation probabilities than equally common non-associated chains. Immune exposure information for the cohort was limited to CMV serostatus. It was suggested by the authors that the approach could potentially be generalized to other disease states and immunological phenotypes. Several of the top co-occurrence clusters appeared to be linked to parvovirus B19, influenza, CMV and Epstein-Barr virus, according to a later analysis. A later analysis found that TCR association rates varied across HLA loci, with DRB1 alleles showing the most associated TCRs and HLA-C alleles the fewest. A later genetic analysis associated a missense DCLRE1C variant with V-gene and J-gene trimming of TCR beta chains, and an independent cohort replicated the association. In a later genetic analysis, fewer N-insertions in productive TCRs were reported among donors in an Asian-associated ancestry cluster than the roughly 640-donor mean. Most TCR sequences were seen in very few donors, while some public TCRs were found in many individuals. A few of the identified cytomegalovirus-associated TCR beta chains were confirmed in vitro to be specific for cytomegalovirus antigens. Only TCR beta chains were sequenced in this cohort, and the absence of alpha or paired-chain data limited detectable features. The study listed around 160 TCR beta chains as associated with cytomegalovirus. In both the original and validation cohorts, the classifier was reported to diagnose cytomegalovirus status with high specificity and sensitivity. Sequencing depth was assumed to be roughly uniform across donors in the presence/absence analyses, though that assumption may not hold. Correlated functional status among segregating V segments might be attributable to linkage disequilibrium, but an unknown experimental factor could not be ruled out. A cluster of highly shared sequence variants was judged likely to be a technical artifact of the sequencing pipeline. In a later analysis, most CMV-associated TCR beta chains were found to appear HLA-restricted, with HLA associations seemingly driven largely by CMV exposure. Seventeen rarely observed V segments, including chromosome 9 orphons, were excluded from the earlier analysis of a few hundred of the donors because counts were too low. When HLA alleles, especially DR and DQ, strongly co-occurred, TCR associations were difficult to assign to individual alleles. Specific HLA alleles were associated with 16,951 TCR beta sequences at a false discovery rate of 0.05 in a later analysis. In an earlier analysis of some 500 of the donors, most TCR beta V segments were observed in productive rearrangements about 90% or about 30% of the time, broadly matching IMGT annotations. A further reported finding was that TCR beta sequences accurately predicted the HLA-A and HLA-B alleles for most subjects in the first cohort.

The specimen sequenced was PBMCs. This receptor was obtained from a boy between 2 and 10 years old in good health and CMV-seronegative.

The base sequence is TGTGCCTGGAGGGGCCTGAATGAAAAACTGTTTTTT. Its protein is CAWRGLNEKLFF. The rearrangement joined TRBV30 to TRBJ1-4, with the D gene not clear enough to name. Trimming removed 3 bases from V and 5 bases from J, leaving 7 bases between the germline ends. CDR1 and CDR2 (GTSNPN, SVGIG) derive from the germline V gene (reference sequence). The CDR3 covers 12 residues, taking in both the cysteine and the phenylalanine. The only DNA kept is the CDR3, 36 bases in frame from the first base. Outside the CDR3, residues come from the reference TRBV30 and TRBJ1-4 proteins, so the full variable domain is: SQTIHQWPATLVQPVGSPLSLECTVEGTSNPNLYWYRQAAGRGLQLLFYSVGIGQISSEVPQNLSASRPQDRQFILSSKKLLLSDSGFYLCAWRGLNEKLFFGSGTQLSVL.